This T cell receptor (beta chain) was profiled in a study of spatial heterogeneity in lung cancer. Notes on the study in general: Regional and ubiquitous nonsynonymous mutations were tracked by counts of regional and ubiquitous expanded TCRs, respectively. How many expanded intratumoral alpha and beta TCRs were present tracked the tumor mutation count, which was a count of nonsynonymous mutations.

Sample time point: sample taken at primary tumor resection. Donors were approximately 70 untreated early-stage non-small cell lung cancer patients. Sequencing was performed on whole RNA extracted from tumor and nontumor lung tissue, or from frozen PBMC, and the material was left unsorted. This clonotype was found a few times. Its specificity is not known. TCRdb redid the calling of the 5' RACE reads with MiXCR, one entry per CDR3 protein. In the table there are fewer than 7,500 distinct CDR3 sequences, approximately 19% of which are singletons. Per germline, CDR1 SGHRS and CDR2 YFSETQ. This CDR3 has 12 amino acids. V lost 4 bases to trimming and J lost 8 bases, with 10 bases between them.

The source was lung tumor tissue, collected at surgery. V is TRBV5-1 and J is TRBJ2-1, with D tentatively TRBD1 or TRBD2 (5 bases each). The sequence derives from a female donor with early-stage non-small cell lung cancer. CDR3 DNA sequence: TGCGCCAGCAGCCAGGGACCCTATGAGCAGTTCTTC. Translated: CASSQGPYEQFF.